The clone carrying this T cell receptor (beta chain) has a handful of counts. No antigen is known for it. Data came from immunoSEQ multiplex PCR; TCRdb stores just in-frame clones and leaves some out. Among 62,000 or so clones listed, about 89% were seen once. This sample is drawn from a study of OX40 agonist ivuxolimab in advanced cancers. V gave up 4 bases and J gave up 4 bases; unmatched junction bases: 10. Germline values: CDR1 MGHRA, CDR2 YSYEKL. The CDR3 loop spans 16 amino acids. Study-level findings and limits: Among the nonresponders, some also had low normalized T-cell clonal expansion.

The TCR was taken from an adult with an advanced solid tumor such as melanoma, head and neck, liver or kidney cancer. The rearrangement uses TRBV4-1 and TRBJ1-2, with 9 positions matching TRBD1. The material sequenced was CD4+ or CD8+ T cells sorted from blood, taken in a trial of the OX40 agonist ivuxolimab. CDR3 protein: CASSRPGQGILYGYTF. CDR3 nucleotide sequence: TGCGCCAGCAGCCGCCCGGGACAGGGTATTCTCTATGGCTACACCTTC.